The 11 T cell receptor beta chains below come from one sample, sequenced in a study of T cells after yellow fever vaccination. TCRdb called the 5' RACE reads again in MiXCR, with one record for every CDR3 protein. The table shows 500,000 to 650,000 distinct CDR3 sequences, with roughly 12% occurring only once. This sample comprised PBMCs, obtained on the day of the yellow fever booster vaccination. These TCRs come from a man aged 30-40 years who received the YFV17D yellow fever vaccine.

This chain links TRBV12-3 or TRBV12-4 with TRBJ2-5, with 7 bases identical to TRBD2. The CDR3 has 14 amino acids. V dropped 3 bases and J dropped 3; count of bases not matched to a gene: 4. The CDR3 sequence is CASSFRLAEETQYF. Here the CDR3 DNA reads TGTGCCAGCAGTTTTCGCCTAGCGGAAGAGACCCAGTACTTC.

This clonotype has more than one count but fewer than ten. This chain links TRBV7-2 with TRBJ2-4; 7 bases fit TRBD2. Germline V lookup: CDR1 SGHTA, CDR2 FQGNSA. V lost 11 bases to trimming and J lost 0 bases; unmatched junction nucleotides: 7. The CDR3 has 14 residues. CDR3 amino acids: CAVGLAGAKNIQYF. The CDR3 DNA sequence: TGTGCCGTGGGGTTAGCGGGAGCCAAAAACATTCAGTACTTC.

Only a few counts were recorded for this clonotype. This chain uses TRBV20-1 with TRBJ2-7, with 12 positions matching TRBD2. There are 17 residues in the CDR3. Germline CDR1 reads DFQATT; CDR2 reads SNEGSKA (reference sequence). J lost 2 bases, V lost 6 bases, and 14 bases had no gene match. The CDR3 DNA follows: TGCAGTGCCCAGCCGCCTAGCGGGAGGGCCGTCCCCTACGAGCAGTACTTC. Protein sequence: CSAQPPSGRAVPYEQYF.

V gene TRBV12-3 or TRBV12-4 combines with J gene TRBJ1-5; D might be TRBD1 (6 bases). Trimming shortened V by 2 bases and J by 4 bases, and 12 bases separated the two germline ends. The CDR3 has 15 residues. CDR3 amino acids: CASSLFAGANQPQHF. In DNA, the CDR3 is TGTGCCAGCAGTTTATTCGCAGGGGCTAATCAGCCCCAGCATTTT.

The V gene is TRBV7-2, the J gene TRBJ2-7; 9 bases line up with TRBD1. With 5 bases clipped from V and 7 bases from J, the junction kept 9 bases outside the gene matches. This CDR3 spans 14 amino acids. Germline loops: CDR1 SGHTA, CDR2 FQGNSA. The CDR3 nucleotides are TGTGCCAGCAGCCTGCCGGGACAGGGTTGGGAGCAGTACTTC. It encodes CASSLPGQGWEQYF.

The chain couples TRBV20-1 to TRBJ2-5; D remains unclear. Germline V lookup: CDR1 DFQATT, CDR2 SNEGSKA (reference sequence). The CDR3 is 12 residues long. Trimming cost V 4 bases and J 5 bases, with 11 bases left between them. CDR3 in DNA: TGCAGTGCTATGACCGGTTGGGAGACCCAGTACTTC. This translates into CSAMTGWETQYF.

The V call is TRBV7-9, the J call TRBJ1-1, with TRBD1 matching 7 bases. V was clipped by 6 bases and J by 10 bases; unmatched bases: 8. The CDR3 length is 12 residues. Germline lookup yields CDR1 SEHNR and CDR2 FQNEAQ (reference sequence). Here the CDR3 reads CASSSTGPRAFF. CDR3 sequence (DNA): TGTGCCAGCAGTTCGACAGGGCCGCGAGCTTTCTTT.

The V gene is TRBV28, the J gene TRBJ2-7; no clear D. Trimming removed 7 bases from V and 3 bases from J, with 16 bases in between. The CDR3 has 14 residues. Germline assignment: CDR1 MDHEN and CDR2 SYDVKM. The CDR3 nucleotides read TGTGCCAGCAACTCAGCATTGGTGATCTACGAGCAGTACTTC. Translated: CASNSALVIYEQYF.

This clonotype was observed a handful of times. The chain is built from TRBV6-2 or TRBV6-3 and TRBJ2-1; TRBD2 aligns across 8 bases. Germline values: CDR1 MNHEY, CDR2 SVGEGT. Unmatched junction bases numbered 7, after V lost 2 bases and J lost 4 bases. The CDR3 consists of 16 residues. CDR3 in DNA: TGTGCCAGCAGTTACGGAGCGGGAGTGATTTACAATGAGCAGTTCTTC. Translation gives CASSYGAGVIYNEQFF.

The V call is TRBV10-3, the J call TRBJ1-2; TRBD1 might be the D (5 bases). The CDR3 covers 13 residues. The germline V gene has CDR1 ENHRY and CDR2 SYGVKD. Trimming left V 4 bases short and J 4 bases short, with 10 bases between. As DNA, the CDR3 is TGTGCCATCAGTGCCTGGGACGGCTATGGCTACACCTTC. This encodes CAISAWDGYGYTF.

The chain has TRBV20-1 and TRBJ2-5, with TRBD2 as a possible D gene (5 bases). Germline-derived CDR1 and CDR2 are DFQATT and SNEGSKA (reference sequence). Trimming stripped 1 base from V and 2 bases from J, with 11 bases between. The CDR3 loop spans 14 amino acids. CDR3 DNA: TGCAGTGCTAGAGTCGGTAGCGCTCAAGAGACCCAGTACTTC. Translation: CSARVGSAQETQYF.